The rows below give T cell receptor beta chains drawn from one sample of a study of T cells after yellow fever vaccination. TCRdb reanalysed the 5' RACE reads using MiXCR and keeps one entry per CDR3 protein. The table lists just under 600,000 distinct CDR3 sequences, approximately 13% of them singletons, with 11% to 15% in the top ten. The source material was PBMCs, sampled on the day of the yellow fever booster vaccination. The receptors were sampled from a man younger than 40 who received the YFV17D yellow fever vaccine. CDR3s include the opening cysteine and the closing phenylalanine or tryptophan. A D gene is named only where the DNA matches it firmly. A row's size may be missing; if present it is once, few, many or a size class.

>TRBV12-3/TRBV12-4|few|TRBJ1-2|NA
TGTGCCAGCAGCCTACGCGGGGTTTATGGCTACACCTTC
CASSLRGVYGYTF
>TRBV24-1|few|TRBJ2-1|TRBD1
TGTGCCACCAGCTCAACAGGGGGATCCTACAATGAGCAGTTCTTC
CATSSTGGSYNEQFF
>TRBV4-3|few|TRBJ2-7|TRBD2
TGCGCCAGCAGCCAGGGTGTTCTAGCGGGTGTGTCCTACGAGCAGTACTTC
CASSQGVLAGVSYEQYF
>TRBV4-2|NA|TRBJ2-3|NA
TGTGCCAGCAGCCAAGACAATACCGTCACGGCAGATACGCAGTATTTT
CASSQDNTVTADTQYF
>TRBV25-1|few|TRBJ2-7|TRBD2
TGTGCCAGCAGTGAATTACGTGAACGGGAGGGAAACTCCTACGAGCAGTACTTC
CASSELREREGNSYEQYF
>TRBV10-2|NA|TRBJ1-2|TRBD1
TGCGCCAGCAGTGAGCGCGACAGGGTAATAGATGGCTACACCTTC
CASSERDRVIDGYTF
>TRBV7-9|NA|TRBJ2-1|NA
TGTGCCAGCAGCCGAGAGGGGCCCCGCTTGAATGAGCAGTTCTTC
CASSREGPRLNEQFF
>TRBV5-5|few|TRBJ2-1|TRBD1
TGTGCCAGCAGCTGGGACCCCGGGACAGGAGGTGATGAGCAGTTCTTC
CASSWDPGTGGDEQFF
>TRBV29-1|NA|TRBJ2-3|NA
TGCAGCATCCAATGGGAAGATACGCAGTATTTT
CSIQWEDTQYF
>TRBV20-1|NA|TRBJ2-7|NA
TGCAGTGCTAGAGAAAGATGGGGAAGTAAGCAGTACTTC
CSARERWGSKQYF
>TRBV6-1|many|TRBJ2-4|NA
TGTGCCAGCAGTGAAGGCGGGCTAGCCAAAAACATTCAGTACTTC
CASSEGGLAKNIQYF
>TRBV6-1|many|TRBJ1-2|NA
TGTGCCAGCAACACTGTCATCCGGGGATCCGATGGCTACACCTTC
CASNTVIRGSDGYTF
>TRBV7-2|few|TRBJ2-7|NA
TGTGCCAGCAGCCCCTCGGGCGGGCAGGGTCGGTACGAGCAGTACTTC
CASSPSGGQGRYEQYF
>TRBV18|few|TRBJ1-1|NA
TGTGCCAGCTCACAGAGACTGTTGGGGAATATGGACACTGAAGCTTTCTTT
CASSQRLLGNMDTEAFF
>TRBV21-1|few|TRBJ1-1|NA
TGTGCCAGCAGCACTGGGCCCGGTGGCACTGAAGCTTTCTTT
CASSTGPGGTEAFF
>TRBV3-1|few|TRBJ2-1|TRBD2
TGTGCCAGCAGCCGCCCCAGGAGGACTAGCGGCCCCACGGAGCAGTTCTTC
CASSRPRRTSGPTEQFF
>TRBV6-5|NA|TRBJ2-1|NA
TGTGCCAGCAGTTACGATGCCCGGCCGAATGAGCAGTTCTTC
CASSYDARPNEQFF
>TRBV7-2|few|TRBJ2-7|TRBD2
TGTGCCAGCAGCGTAGGCGGCGGGAGGGACCACGAGCAGTACTTC
CASSVGGGRDHEQYF
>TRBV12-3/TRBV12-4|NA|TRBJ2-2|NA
TGTGCCAGCAGTTTAGGCCCTTCCCTCGACACCGGGGAGCTGTTTTTT
CASSLGPSLDTGELFF
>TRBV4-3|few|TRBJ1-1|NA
TGCGCCAGCAGCCAAGATCTCGGAGAGGACCAGAACACTGAAGCTTTCTTT
CASSQDLGEDQNTEAFF
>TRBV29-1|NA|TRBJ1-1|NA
TGCAGCGCCAACAGGAATACTGAAGCTTTCTTT
CSANRNTEAFF
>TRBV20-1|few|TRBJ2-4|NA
TGCAGTGTTGGCGGCTCCTCCAGAGGAAACATTCAGTACTTC
CSVGGSSRGNIQYF
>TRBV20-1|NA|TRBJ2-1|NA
TGCAGTGCTAGGGGGCGGGGGCTAACGAGAAATGAGCAGTTCTTC
CSARGRGLTRNEQFF
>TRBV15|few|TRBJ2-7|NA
TGTGCCACCTTAGAAGGAACAGGGACTTCCTACGAGCAGTACTTC
CATLEGTGTSYEQYF
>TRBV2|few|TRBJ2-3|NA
TGTGCCAGCAGTGCGAGGGTACGGGCAGATACGCAGTATTTT
CASSARVRADTQYF
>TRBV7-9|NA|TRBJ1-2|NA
TGTGCCAGCAGCTTAGCCTCAGGGAACTATGGCTACACCTTC
CASSLASGNYGYTF
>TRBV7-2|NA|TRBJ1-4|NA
TGTGCCAGCAGCGCCTTAGGACAGCAGGGAAAACTGTTTTTT
CASSALGQQGKLFF
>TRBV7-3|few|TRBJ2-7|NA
TGTGCCAGCAGCCCCCTCCCTACTGGCGAGCAGTACTTC
CASSPLPTGEQYF
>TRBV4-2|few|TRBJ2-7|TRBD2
TGTGCCAGCAGAGTTGGACTAGCGGGGTACGAGCAGTACTTC
CASRVGLAGYEQYF
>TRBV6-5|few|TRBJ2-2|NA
TGTGCCAGCAGTTACGGGCGGTTAGGCACCGGGGAGCTGTTTTTT
CASSYGRLGTGELFF
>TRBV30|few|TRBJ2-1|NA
TGTGCCTGGAGTGTAGGAGTTAATGAGCAGTTCTTC
CAWSVGVNEQFF
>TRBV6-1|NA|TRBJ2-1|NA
TGTGCCAGCACATATAATGGGCTAGTTGCGATTGAGCAGTTCTTC
CASTYNGLVAIEQFF
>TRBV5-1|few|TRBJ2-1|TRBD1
TGCGCCAGCAGCTTTGGCCGACAGGGGGGCATGGTCAATGAGCAGTTCTTC
CASSFGRQGGMVNEQFF
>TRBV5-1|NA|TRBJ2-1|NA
TGCGCCAGCAGCTCTGTCGGGGGACTTTTTGATGAGCAGTTCTTC
CASSSVGGLFDEQFF
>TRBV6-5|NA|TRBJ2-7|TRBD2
TGTGCCAGCAGTTACTCACCCGGACTAGCGGGAGTGCACGAGCAGTACTTC
CASSYSPGLAGVHEQYF
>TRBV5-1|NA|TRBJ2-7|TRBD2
TGCGCCAGCAGTATGGGAGGGAGCTGGCAGTACTTC
CASSMGGSWQYF
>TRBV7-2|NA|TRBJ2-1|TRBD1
TGTGCCAGCAGTCACCAGGGGGAGAGGAATGAGCAGTTCTTC
CASSHQGERNEQFF
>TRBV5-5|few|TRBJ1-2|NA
TGTGCCAGCAGCTTCACGGGGGGAAACTATGGCTACACCTTC
CASSFTGGNYGYTF
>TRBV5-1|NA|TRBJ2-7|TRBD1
TGCGCCAGCAGCTCCAGGGGGAACGAGCAGTACTTC
CASSSRGNEQYF
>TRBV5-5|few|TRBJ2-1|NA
TGTGCCAGCAGCTTGGAAGTAGCAATCTTTAATGAGCAGTTCTTC
CASSLEVAIFNEQFF
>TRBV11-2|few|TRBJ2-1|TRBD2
TGTGCCAGCAGCTTAGCGGGACTAGCAAAGTACAATGAGCAGTTCTTC
CASSLAGLAKYNEQFF
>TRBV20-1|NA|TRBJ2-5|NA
TGCAGTCCAAAAGGACAGAGCGAGACCCAGTACTTC
CSPKGQSETQYF
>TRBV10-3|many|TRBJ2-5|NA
TGTGCCACCCGGCAGGATCCTGAGGTAGAGACCCAGTACTTC
CATRQDPEVETQYF
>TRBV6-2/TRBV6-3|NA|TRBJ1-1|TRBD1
TGTGCCAGCAGTTTCGGACAGGGAAGGGAAGCTTTCTTT
CASSFGQGREAFF
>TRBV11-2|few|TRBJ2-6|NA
TGTGCCAGCAGCCTTTGGACAGCGCCCTCTGGGGCCAACGTCCTGACTTTC
CASSLWTAPSGANVLTF
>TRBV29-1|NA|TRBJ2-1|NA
TGCAGCGCCCAGGTTTTCAATGAGCAGTTCTTC
CSAQVFNEQFF
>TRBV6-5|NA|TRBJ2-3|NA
TGTGCCAGCAGTTACGGCGGCAGTAGCACAGATACGCAGTATTTT
CASSYGGSSTDTQYF
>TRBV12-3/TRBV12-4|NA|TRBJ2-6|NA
TGTGCCAGCAGTCTCCACTGGACAGCCTCTGGGGCCAACGTCCTGACTTTC
CASSLHWTASGANVLTF
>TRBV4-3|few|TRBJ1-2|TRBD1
TGCGCCAGCAGCCAAGAGGGGGACAGGGAATCTCACTATGGCTACACCTTC
CASSQEGDRESHYGYTF
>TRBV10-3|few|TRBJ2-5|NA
TGTGCCATCAGTGAGACACAAGGGGAAATCCAAGAGACCCAGTACTTC
CAISETQGEIQETQYF
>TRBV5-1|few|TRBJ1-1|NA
TGCGCCAGCAGCTCCCCACCTGGCGGCACTGAAGCTTTCTTT
CASSSPPGGTEAFF
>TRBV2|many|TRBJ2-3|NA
TGTGCCAGCAGTGTCCGTTCAACTAGCACAGATACGCAGTATTTT
CASSVRSTSTDTQYF
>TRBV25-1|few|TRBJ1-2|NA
TGTGCCAGCAGCCCTGGGAGAGCTGTTGGCTACACCTTC
CASSPGRAVGYTF
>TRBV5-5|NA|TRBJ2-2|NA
TGTGCCAGCAGCTTGGGGATGGACACCGGGGAGCTGTTTTTT
CASSLGMDTGELFF
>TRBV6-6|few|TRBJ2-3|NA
TGTGCCAGCAGTTCGTCCTGGGCAGATACGCAGTATTTT
CASSSSWADTQYF
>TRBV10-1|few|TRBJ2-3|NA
TGCGCCAGCAGTGAGTCGATGTCAGGCGCAGATACGCAGTATTTT
CASSESMSGADTQYF
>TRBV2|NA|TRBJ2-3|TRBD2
TGTGCCGGAGCAGCGGGAGAGGGAGATACGCAGTATTTT
CAGAAGEGDTQYF